This note documents a single T cell receptor (beta chain) sequence. This clone's antigen is unknown. No much larger clone is present one base from it, and per-base qualities are unavailable. The sample originates from a study of T cell repertoires in cytomegalovirus infection (dated by TCRdb to the late 2010s). With regard to the full study: Donor HLA type was relevant to the analysis, because carriage of CMV infection together with the matching HLA type was indicated by public TCR beta signatures. General conclusions and limits of the study: In both this cohort and an independent cohort of over 350 donors, the cumulative frequency of public TCR beta family members distinguished carriers of CMV infection plus the relevant HLA type. The ex vivo response was dominated by HLA-C-restricted CMV-specific TCR beta clonotypes, which also provided the single most frequent clonotype in two of eight donors.

The sequencer listed for this sample is Illumina HiSeq 1500. Using fastp at Q25 and MiXCR, TCRdb reprocessed the public reads and kept productive beta chains. Rows merge per CDR3 protein into single entries with the most common DNA and genes. The sample contains around 450,000 distinct CDR3 sequences, around 32% of them found a single time. The top ten constitute roughly an eighth of the sample. Reading from cysteine to phenylalanine, the CDR3 counts 14 amino acids. Just the 42-base CDR3 DNA is kept, in frame starting at base 1. Ends trimmed: V by 2 bases, J by 7 bases; bases unmatched to a gene: 4. From a lookup of the germline V gene (reference sequence), CDR1 and CDR2 are SGHNT and YYREEE.

Specimen: PBMCs. The sequence links TRBV5-4 to TRBJ2-1, and 9 junctional nucleotides match TRBD1. The receptor's source is a human donor in good health (CMV status not recorded). Some clones in this sample may be carry-over from other donors' samples. CDR3 protein: CASSFGQGRNEQFF. The DNA sequence reads TGTGCCAGCAGCTTTGGACAGGGGAGGAATGAGCAGTTCTTC.